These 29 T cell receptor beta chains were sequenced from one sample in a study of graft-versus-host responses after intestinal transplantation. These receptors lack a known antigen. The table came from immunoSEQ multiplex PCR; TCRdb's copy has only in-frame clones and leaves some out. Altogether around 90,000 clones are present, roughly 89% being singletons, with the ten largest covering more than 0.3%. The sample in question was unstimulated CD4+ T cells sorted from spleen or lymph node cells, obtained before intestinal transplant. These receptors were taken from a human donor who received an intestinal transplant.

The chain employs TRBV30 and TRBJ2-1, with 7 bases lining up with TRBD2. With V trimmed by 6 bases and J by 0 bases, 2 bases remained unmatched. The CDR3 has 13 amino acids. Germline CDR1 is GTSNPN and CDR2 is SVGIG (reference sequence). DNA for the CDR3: TGTGCCTGTAGCGGGTCCTCCTACAATGAGCAGTTCTTC. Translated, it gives CACSGSSYNEQFF.

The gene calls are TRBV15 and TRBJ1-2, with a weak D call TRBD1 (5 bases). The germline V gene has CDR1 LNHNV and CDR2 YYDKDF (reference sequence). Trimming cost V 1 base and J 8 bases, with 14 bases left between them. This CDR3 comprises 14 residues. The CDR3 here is CATSRARQSGGYTF. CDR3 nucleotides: TGTGCCACCAGCAGAGCCCGACAGTCCGGAGGCTACACCTTC.

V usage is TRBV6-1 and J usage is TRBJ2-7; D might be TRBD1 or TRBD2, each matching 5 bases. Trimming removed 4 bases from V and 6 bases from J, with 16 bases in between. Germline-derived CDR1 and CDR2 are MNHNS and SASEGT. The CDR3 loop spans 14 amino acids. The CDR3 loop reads CASSASRGVAEQYF. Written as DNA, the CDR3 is TGTGCCAGCAGTGCCTCCCGAGGGGTGGCCGAGCAGTACTTC.

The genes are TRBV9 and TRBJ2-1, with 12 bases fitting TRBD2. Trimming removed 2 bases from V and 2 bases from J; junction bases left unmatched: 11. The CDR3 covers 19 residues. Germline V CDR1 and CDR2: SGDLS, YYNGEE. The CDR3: CASSVKPTLAGGPYNEQFF. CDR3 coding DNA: TGTGCCAGCAGCGTTAAGCCGACCCTAGCGGGAGGGCCCTACAATGAGCAGTTCTTC.

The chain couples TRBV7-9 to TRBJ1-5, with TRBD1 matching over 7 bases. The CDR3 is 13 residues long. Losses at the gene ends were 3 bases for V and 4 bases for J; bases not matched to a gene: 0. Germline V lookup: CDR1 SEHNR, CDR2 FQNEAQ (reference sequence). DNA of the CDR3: TGTGCCAGCAGCTTGACAGGGAATCAGCCCCAGCATTTT. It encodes CASSLTGNQPQHF.

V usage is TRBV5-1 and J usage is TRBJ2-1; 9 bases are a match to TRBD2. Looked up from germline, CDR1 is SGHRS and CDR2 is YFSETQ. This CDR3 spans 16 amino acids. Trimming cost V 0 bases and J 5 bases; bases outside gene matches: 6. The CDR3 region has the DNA TGCGCCAGCAGCTTGGTTGGGACTAGCATGGACAATGAGCAGTTCTTC. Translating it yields CASSLVGTSMDNEQFF.

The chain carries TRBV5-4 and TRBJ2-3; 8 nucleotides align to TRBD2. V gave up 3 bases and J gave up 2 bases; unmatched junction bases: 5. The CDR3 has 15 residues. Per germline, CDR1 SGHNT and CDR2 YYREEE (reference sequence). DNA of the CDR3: TGTGCCAGCAGCTCGAAGCGGGAGCTCACAGATACGCAGTATTTT. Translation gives CASSSKRELTDTQYF. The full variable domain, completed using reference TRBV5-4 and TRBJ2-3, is ETGVTQSPTHLIKTRGQQVTLRCSSQSGHNTVSWYQQALGQGPQFIFQYYREEENGRGNFPPRFSGLQFPNYSSELNVNALELDDSALYLCASSSKRELTDTQYFGPGTRLTVL.

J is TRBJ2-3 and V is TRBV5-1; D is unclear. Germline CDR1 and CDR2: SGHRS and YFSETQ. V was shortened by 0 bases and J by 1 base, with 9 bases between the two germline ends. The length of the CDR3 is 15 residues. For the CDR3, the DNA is TGCGCCAGCAGCTTGGACAGTATTCGCACAGATACGCAGTATTTT. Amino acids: CASSLDSIRTDTQYF.

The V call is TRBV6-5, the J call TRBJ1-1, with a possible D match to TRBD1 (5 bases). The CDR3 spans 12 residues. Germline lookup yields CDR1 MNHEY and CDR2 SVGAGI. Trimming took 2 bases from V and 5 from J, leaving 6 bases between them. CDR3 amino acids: CASSYDSTEAFF. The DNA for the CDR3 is TGTGCCAGCAGTTACGACAGTACTGAAGCTTTCTTT.

This CDR3 reads CASSALGYGYTF. Here the CDR3 DNA reads TGTGCCAGCAGCGCCCTCGGGTATGGCTACACCTTC. The chain joins TRBV28 to TRBJ1-2; unclear D gene. This CDR3 comprises 12 residues. The germline CDR1 and CDR2 sequences are MDHEN and SYDVKM. Trimming cost V 6 bases and J 5 bases, with 10 bases left between them.

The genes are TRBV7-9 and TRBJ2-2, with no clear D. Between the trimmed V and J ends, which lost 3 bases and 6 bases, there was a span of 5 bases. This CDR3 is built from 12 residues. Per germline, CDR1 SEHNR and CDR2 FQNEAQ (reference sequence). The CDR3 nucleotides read TGTGCCAGCAGCTTTTCGTCCGGGGAGCTGTTTTTT. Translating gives CASSFSSGELFF. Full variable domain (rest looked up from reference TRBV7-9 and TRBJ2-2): DTGVSQNPRHKITKRGQNVTFRCDPISEHNRLYWYRQTLGQGPEFLTYFQNEAQLEKSRLLSDRFSAERPKGSFSTLEIQRTEQGDSAMYLCASSFSSGELFFGEGSRLTVL.

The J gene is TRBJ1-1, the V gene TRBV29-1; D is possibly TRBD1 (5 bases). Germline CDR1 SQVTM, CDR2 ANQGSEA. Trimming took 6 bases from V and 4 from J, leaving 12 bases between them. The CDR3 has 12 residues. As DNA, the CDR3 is TGCAGCGTGGGGGGGGTGGGCACTGAAGCTTTCTTT. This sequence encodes CSVGGVGTEAFF.

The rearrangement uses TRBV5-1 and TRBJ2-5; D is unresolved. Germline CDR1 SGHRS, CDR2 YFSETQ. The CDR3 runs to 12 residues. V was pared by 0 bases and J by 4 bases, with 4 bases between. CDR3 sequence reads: CASSLALETQYF. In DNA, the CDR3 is TGCGCCAGCAGCTTGGCATTAGAGACCCAGTACTTC.

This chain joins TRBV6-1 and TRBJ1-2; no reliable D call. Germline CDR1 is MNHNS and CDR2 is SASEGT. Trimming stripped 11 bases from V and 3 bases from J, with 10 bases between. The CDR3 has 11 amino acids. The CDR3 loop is CAGRTDYGYTF. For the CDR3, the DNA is TGTGCCGGAAGGACGGACTATGGCTACACCTTC.

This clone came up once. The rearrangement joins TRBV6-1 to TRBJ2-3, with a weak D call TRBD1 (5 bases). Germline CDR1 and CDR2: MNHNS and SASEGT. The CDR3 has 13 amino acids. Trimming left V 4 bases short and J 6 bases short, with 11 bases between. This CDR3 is CASSARVRDTQYF. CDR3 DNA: TGTGCCAGCAGTGCCAGGGTCAGGGATACGCAGTATTTT.

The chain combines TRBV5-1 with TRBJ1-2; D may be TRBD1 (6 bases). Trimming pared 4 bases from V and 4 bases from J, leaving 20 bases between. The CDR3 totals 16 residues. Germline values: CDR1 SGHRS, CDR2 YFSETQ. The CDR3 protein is CASSRGGGALVYGYTF. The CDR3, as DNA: TGCGCCAGCAGCCGGGGTGGGGGGGCGCTTGTCTATGGCTACACCTTC.

The CDR3 loop is CASSPKDRGETQYF. The CDR3, as DNA: TGTGCCAGCTCACCAAAGGATAGGGGAGAGACCCAGTACTTC. The chain carries TRBV18 and TRBJ2-5, with D possibly being TRBD1 (5 bases). The V and J ends lost 2 bases and 4 bases respectively, with 11 bases between them. Germline V gives CDR1 KGHSH, CDR2 LQKENI. CDR3 length: 14 residues.

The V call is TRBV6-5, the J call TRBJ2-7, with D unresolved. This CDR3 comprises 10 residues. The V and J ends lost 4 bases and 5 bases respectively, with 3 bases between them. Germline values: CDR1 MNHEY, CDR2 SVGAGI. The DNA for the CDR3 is TGTGCCAGCAGTTCGGACGAGCAGTACTTC. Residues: CASSSDEQYF.

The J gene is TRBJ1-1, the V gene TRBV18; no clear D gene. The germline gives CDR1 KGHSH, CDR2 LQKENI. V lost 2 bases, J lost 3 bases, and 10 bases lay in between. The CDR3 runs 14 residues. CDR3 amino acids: CASSPFTGDTEAFF. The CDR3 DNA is TGTGCCAGCTCACCATTCACCGGGGACACTGAAGCTTTCTTT.

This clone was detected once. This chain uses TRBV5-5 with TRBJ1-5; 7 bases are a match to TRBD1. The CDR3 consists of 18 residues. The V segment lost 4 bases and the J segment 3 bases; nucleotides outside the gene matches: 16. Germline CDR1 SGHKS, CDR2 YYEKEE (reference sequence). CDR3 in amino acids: CASSPLPNTRGNNQPQHF. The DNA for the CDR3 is TGTGCCAGCAGCCCCTTACCCAATACCAGGGGGAACAATCAGCCCCAGCATTTT.

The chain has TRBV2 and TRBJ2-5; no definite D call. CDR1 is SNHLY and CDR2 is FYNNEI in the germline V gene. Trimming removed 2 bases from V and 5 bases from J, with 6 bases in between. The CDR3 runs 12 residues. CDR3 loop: CASSESRETQYF. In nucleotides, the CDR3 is TGTGCCAGCAGTGAATCGAGGGAGACCCAGTACTTC.

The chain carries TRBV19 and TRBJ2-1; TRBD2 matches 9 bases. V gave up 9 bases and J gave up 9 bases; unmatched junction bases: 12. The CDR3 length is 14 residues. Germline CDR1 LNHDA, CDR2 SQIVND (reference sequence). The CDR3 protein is CASALAGDRGEQFF. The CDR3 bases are TGTGCCAGCGCCTTAGCGGGAGATAGAGGTGAGCAGTTCTTC.

This CDR3 is CASSRGGLNSYEQYF. In DNA, the CDR3 is TGTGCCAGCAGTAGGGGTGGGTTGAACTCCTACGAGCAGTACTTC. The chain recombines TRBV6-1 with TRBJ2-7; tentative D call: TRBD1 (5 bases). Trimming took 5 bases from V and 0 from J, leaving 14 bases between them. Per germline, CDR1 MNHNS and CDR2 SASEGT. The CDR3 extends over 15 amino acids.

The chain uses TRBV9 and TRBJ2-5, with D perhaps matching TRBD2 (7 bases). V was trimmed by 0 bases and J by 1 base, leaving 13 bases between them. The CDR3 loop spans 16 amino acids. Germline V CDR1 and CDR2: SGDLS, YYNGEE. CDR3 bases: TGTGCCAGCAGCGTAGGGTGGGGGGGCCTCCAAGAGACCCAGTACTTC. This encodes CASSVGWGGLQETQYF.

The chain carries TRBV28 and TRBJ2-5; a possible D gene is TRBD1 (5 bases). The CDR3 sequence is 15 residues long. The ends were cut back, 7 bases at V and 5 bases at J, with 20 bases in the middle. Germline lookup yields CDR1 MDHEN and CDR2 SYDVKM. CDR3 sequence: CASTPTGVVRETQYF. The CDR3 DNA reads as TGTGCCAGCACCCCCACAGGAGTCGTCCGGGAGACCCAGTACTTC. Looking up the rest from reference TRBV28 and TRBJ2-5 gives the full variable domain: DVKVTQSSRYLVKRTGEKVFLECVQDMDHENMFWYRQDPGLGLRLIYFSYDVKMKEKGDIPEGYSVSREKKERFSLILESASTNQTSMYLCASTPTGVVRETQYFGPGTRLLVL.

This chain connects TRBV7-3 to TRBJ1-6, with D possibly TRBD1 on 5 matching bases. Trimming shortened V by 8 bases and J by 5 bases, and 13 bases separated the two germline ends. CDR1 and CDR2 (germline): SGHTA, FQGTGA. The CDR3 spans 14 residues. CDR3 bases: TGTGCCAGCTCAACGGGGACTAATAATTCACCCCTCCACTTT. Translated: CASSTGTNNSPLHF.

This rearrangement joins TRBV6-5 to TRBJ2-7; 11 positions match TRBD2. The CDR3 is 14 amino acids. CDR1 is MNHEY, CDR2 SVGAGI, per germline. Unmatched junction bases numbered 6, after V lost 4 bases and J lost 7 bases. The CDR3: CASSSLAGAWEQYF. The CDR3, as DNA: TGTGCCAGCAGTTCACTAGCGGGAGCGTGGGAGCAGTACTTC.

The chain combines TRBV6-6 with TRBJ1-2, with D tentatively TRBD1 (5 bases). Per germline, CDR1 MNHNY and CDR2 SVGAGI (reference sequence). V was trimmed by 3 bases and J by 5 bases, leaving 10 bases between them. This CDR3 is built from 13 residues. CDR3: CASSYRQRYGYTF. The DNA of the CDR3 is TGTGCCAGCAGTTATCGACAGCGATATGGCTACACCTTC.

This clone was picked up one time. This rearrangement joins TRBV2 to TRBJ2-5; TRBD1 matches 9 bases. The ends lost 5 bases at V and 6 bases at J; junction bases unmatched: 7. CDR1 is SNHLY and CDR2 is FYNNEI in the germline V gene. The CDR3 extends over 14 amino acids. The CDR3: CASSFDRGGKTQYF. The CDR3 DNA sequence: TGTGCCAGCAGTTTCGACAGGGGGGGAAAGACCCAGTACTTC.